The 9 T cell receptor beta chains presented below share a single source sample, sequenced in a study of T-cell reconstitution after alpha-beta-depleted transplantation in children. Unique molecular identifiers were used to barcode this TCRbeta library. TCRdb re-called the PCR reads through MiXCR, storing one row per CDR3 protein. The sample gives 500,000 to 750,000 distinct CDR3 sequences, under 15% of which show up once; 2.2% is in the top ten. Sample: PBMCs, mostly from graft donor cells, taken 360 days after TCRalphabeta/CD19-depleted stem cell transplant. These receptors all stem from a male patient younger than 18 who had a stem cell transplant for acute myeloid leukemia, so the T cells may come from the graft donor.

This clonotype appeared many times. The chain employs TRBV10-3 and TRBJ2-2, with 12 bases fitting TRBD2. The junction had 10 bases not matched to a gene; V was cut back by 7 bases and J by 7 bases. This CDR3 region has 16 residues. CDR1 ENHRY and CDR2 SYGVKD come from the germline V gene. The CDR3 here is CAITTSSGRAVGELFF. CDR3 nucleotides: TGTGCCATCACTACTTCTAGCGGGAGGGCCGTCGGGGAGCTGTTTTTT.

The chain couples TRBV25-1 to TRBJ2-5; 10 nucleotides match TRBD2. The junction had 12 bases not matched to a gene; V was cut back by 5 bases and J by 0 bases. Germline V gene sequence: CDR1 MGHDK, CDR2 SYGVNS. The CDR3 has 18 amino acids. The CDR3, as DNA: TGTGCCAGCAGTCCCCGGACTAGCGGAAAGCCGTACCAAGAGACCCAGTACTTC. It codes for CASSPRTSGKPYQETQYF.

This clonotype was found a few times. This sequence joins TRBV12-3 or TRBV12-4 and TRBJ1-6, with D possibly TRBD1 on 6 matching bases. The CDR3 is 14 residues long. V shed 8 bases and J shed 5 bases, with 13 bases lying between them. The CDR3 reads CASGYRVDNSPLHF. The CDR3 coding sequence is TGTGCCAGCGGTTACAGGGTCGATAATTCACCCCTCCACTTT.

The table lists this clonotype with a few counts. The chain links TRBV7-9 to TRBJ2-3; unclear D gene. The V end lost 4 bases, the J end lost 5 bases, and 10 bases lay between the germline ends. The CDR3 is 13 residues long. In germline, CDR1 is SEHNR, CDR2 FQNEAQ (reference sequence). CDR3 sequence: CASSSPLGDTQYF. The CDR3 bases are TGTGCCAGCAGCTCCCCACTGGGAGATACGCAGTATTTT.

This clonotype was counted only a few times. The chain recombines TRBV20-1 with TRBJ2-1; TRBD1 or TRBD2 may be the D gene (5 bases each). The V and J ends lost 3 bases and 5 bases respectively, with 14 bases between them. Looked up from germline, CDR1 is DFQATT and CDR2 is SNEGSKA (reference sequence). The CDR3 runs 14 residues. CDR3 residues: CSASLGGGNNEQFF. CDR3 sequence (DNA): TGCAGTGCTAGTCTCGGTGGGGGAAACAATGAGCAGTTCTTC.

The chain uses TRBV5-1 and TRBJ2-7; no firm D call. Germline values: CDR1 SGHRS, CDR2 YFSETQ. V shed 0 bases and J shed 7 bases, with 11 bases lying between them. The CDR3 contains 13 residues. In nucleotides, the CDR3 is TGCGCCAGCAGCTTGGTGGCTGATTGGGAGCAGTACTTC. It is translated as CASSLVADWEQYF.

This clonotype was found many times. V gene TRBV2 combines with J gene TRBJ2-1; a weak D match, TRBD2 (5 bases). V was trimmed by 5 bases and J by 3 bases, leaving 23 bases between them. The CDR3 consists of 18 residues. CDR1 is SNHLY, CDR2 FYNNEI, per germline. The CDR3 nucleotides are TGTGCCAGCAGTTATCGTTCCGGGAACCAGTTTTACTACAATGAGCAGTTCTTC. Translated: CASSYRSGNQFYYNEQFF. Full variable domain (rest looked up from reference TRBV2 and TRBJ2-1): EPEVTQTPSHQVTQMGQEVILRCVPISNHLYFYWYRQILGQKVEFLVSFYNNEISEKSEIFDDQFSVERPDGSNFTLKIRSTKLEDSAMYFCASSYRSGNQFYYNEQFFGPGTRLTVL.

This clonotype showed up just a few times. The rearrangement joins TRBV5-5 to TRBJ2-1; D may match TRBD1 or TRBD2 (6 bases each). Trimming removed 0 bases at V and 7 bases at J, with 11 bases between. Germline V gene data show CDR1 as SGHKS and CDR2 as YYEKEE (reference sequence). The CDR3 has 14 residues. CDR3 sequence reads: CASSLEVGGNEQFF. In DNA, the CDR3 is TGTGCCAGCAGCTTGGAGGTAGGGGGGAATGAGCAGTTCTTC.

This clonotype was observed at least ten times. The junction departs from the called germline gene at one end, perhaps through a read error. V gene TRBV29-1 combines with J gene TRBJ2-1; D is perhaps TRBD2 (5 bases). CDR3 length: 15 amino acids. The V gene's germline CDR1 is SQVTM and CDR2 ANQGSEA. The CDR3 sequence is CSVHPVYVGYNEQFF. CDR3 nucleotide sequence: TGTAGCGTCCACCCGGTATACGTGGGATACAATGAGCAGTTCTTC.